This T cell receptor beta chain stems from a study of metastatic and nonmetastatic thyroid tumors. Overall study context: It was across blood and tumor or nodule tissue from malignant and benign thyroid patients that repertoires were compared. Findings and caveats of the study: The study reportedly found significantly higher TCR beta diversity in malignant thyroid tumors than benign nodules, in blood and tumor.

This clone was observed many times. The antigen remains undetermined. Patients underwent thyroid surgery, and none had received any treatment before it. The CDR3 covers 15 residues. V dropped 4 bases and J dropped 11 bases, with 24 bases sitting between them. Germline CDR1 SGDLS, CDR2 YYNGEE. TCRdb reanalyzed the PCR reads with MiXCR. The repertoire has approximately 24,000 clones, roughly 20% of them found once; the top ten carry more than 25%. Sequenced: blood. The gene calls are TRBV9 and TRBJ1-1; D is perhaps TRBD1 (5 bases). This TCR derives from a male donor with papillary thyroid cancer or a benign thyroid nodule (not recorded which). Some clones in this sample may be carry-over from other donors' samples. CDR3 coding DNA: TGTGCCAGCAGCTCAAACCCGACAGCGTCCCTTAGTGCTTTCTTT. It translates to CASSSNPTASLSAFF. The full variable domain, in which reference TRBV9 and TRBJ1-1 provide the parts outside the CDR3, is DSGVTQTPKHLITATGQRVTLRCSPRSGDLSVYWYQQSLDQGLQFLIQYYNGEERAKGNILERFSAQQFPDLHSELNLSSLELGDSALYFCASSSNPTASLSAFFGQGTRLTVV.